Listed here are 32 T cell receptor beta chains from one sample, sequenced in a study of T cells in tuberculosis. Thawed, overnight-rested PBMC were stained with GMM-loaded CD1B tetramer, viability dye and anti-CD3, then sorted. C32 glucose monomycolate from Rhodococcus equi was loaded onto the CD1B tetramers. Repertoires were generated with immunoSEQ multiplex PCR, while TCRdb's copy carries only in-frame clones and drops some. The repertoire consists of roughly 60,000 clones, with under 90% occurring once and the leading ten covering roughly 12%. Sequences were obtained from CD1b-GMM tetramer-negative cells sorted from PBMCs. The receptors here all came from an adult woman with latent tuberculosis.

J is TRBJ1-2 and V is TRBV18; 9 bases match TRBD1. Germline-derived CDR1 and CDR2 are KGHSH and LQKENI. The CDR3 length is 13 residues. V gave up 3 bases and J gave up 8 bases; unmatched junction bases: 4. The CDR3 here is CASSPRDRVGYTF. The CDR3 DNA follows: TGTGCCAGCTCACCTCGGGACAGGGTCGGCTACACCTTC.

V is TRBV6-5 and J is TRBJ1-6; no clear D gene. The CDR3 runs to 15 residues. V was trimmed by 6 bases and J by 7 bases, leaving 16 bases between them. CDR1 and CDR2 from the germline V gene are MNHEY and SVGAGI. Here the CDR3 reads CASSPREGFNSPLHF. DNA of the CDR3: TGTGCCAGCAGCCCCCGGGAGGGTTTCAATTCACCCCTCCACTTT.

DNA of the CDR3: TGTGCCAGCAGTCTAGGGCGACAGGGCGCGAGTAGCTATGGCTACACCTTC. Its translation is CASSLGRQGASSYGYTF. The chain combines TRBV14 with TRBJ1-2, with 7 nucleotides matching TRBD1. After removal of 6 bases from V and 4 bases from J, the junction contained 17 bases not matched to a gene. Per germline, CDR1 SGHDN and CDR2 FVKESK. The CDR3 runs 17 residues.

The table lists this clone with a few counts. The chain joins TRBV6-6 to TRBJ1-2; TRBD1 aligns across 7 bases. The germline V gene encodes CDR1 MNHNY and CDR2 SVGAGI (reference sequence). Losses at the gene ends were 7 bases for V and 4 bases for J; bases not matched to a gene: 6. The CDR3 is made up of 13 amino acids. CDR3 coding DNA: TGTGCCAGCACCAGAGGGGGCGGCTATGGCTACACCTTC. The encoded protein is CASTRGGGYGYTF.

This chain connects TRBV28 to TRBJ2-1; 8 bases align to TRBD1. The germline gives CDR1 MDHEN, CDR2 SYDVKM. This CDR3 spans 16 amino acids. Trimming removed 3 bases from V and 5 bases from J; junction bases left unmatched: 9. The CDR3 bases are TGTGCCAGCAGTTTTACGGGACAGGCAAATCACAATGAGCAGTTCTTC. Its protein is CASSFTGQANHNEQFF.

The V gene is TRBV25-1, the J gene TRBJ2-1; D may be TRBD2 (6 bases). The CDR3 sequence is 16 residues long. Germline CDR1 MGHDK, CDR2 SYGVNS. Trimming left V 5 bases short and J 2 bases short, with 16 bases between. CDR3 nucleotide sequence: TGTGCCAGCAGTTTTGGGGCGGAGGGCCCCTACAATGAGCAGTTCTTC. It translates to CASSFGAEGPYNEQFF.

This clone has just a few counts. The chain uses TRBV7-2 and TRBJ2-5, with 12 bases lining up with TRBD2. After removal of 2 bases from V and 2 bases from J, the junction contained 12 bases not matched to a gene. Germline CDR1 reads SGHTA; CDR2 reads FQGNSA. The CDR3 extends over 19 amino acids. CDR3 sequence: CASSLRTGTSGSRQETQYF. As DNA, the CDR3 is TGTGCCAGCAGCTTAAGGACCGGGACTAGCGGGTCACGGCAAGAGACCCAGTACTTC.

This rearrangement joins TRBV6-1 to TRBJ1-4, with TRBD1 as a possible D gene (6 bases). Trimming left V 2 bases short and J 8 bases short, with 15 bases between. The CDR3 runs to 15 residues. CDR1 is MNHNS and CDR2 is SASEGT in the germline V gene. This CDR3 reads CASSERDTLGEKLFF. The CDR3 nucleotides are TGTGCCAGCAGTGAAAGGGACACCCTGGGCGAAAAACTGTTTTTT.

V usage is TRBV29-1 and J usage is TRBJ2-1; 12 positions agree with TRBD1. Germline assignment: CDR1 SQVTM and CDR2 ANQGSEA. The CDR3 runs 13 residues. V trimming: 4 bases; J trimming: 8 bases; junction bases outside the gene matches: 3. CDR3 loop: CSVGGQGAYEQFF. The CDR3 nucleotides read TGCAGCGTTGGGGGACAGGGGGCTTATGAGCAGTTCTTC.

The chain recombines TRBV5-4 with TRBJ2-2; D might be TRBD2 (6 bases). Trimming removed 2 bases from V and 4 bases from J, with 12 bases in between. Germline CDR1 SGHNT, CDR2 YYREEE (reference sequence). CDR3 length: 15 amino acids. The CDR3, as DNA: TGTGCCAGCAGCTTCGGAGGGATAAGCACCGGGGAGCTGTTTTTT. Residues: CASSFGGISTGELFF.

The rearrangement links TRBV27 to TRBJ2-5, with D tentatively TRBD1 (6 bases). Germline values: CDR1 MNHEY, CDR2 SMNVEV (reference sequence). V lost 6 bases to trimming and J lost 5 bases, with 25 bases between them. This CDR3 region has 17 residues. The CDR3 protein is CASSHGAGVTRGETQYF. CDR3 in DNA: TGTGCCAGCAGCCATGGGGCAGGGGTCACCCGAGGGGAGACCCAGTACTTC.

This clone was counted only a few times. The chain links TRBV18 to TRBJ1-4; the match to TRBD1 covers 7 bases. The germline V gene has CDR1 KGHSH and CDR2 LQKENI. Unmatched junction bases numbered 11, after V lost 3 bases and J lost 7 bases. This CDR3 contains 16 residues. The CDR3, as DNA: TGTGCCAGCTCACCTCGCTCGACAGGGTTTACTGAAAAACTGTTTTTT. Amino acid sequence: CASSPRSTGFTEKLFF. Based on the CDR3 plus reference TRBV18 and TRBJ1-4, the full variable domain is NAGVMQNPRHLVRRRGQEARLRCSPMKGHSHVYWYRQLPEEGLKFMVYLQKENIIDESGMPKERFSAEFPKEGPSILRIQQVVRGDSAAYFCASSPRSTGFTEKLFFGSGTQLSVL.

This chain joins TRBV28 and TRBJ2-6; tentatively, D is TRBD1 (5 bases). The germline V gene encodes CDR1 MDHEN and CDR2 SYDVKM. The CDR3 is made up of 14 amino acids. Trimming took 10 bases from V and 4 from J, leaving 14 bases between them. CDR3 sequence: CATQTGSGANVLTF. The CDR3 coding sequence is TGTGCCACCCAAACAGGATCAGGGGCCAACGTCCTGACTTTC.

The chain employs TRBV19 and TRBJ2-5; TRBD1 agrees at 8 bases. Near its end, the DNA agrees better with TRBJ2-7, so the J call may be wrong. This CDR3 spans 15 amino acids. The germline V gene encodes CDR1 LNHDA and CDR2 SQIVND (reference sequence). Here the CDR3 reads CASSIQSGQGAEQYF. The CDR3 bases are TGTGCCAGTAGTATCCAGAGCGGACAGGGCGCCGAGCAGTACTTC.

CDR3 DNA sequence: TGCGCCAGCAGTCAAGAGCACCCCGCAGATACGCAGTATTTT. Its translation is CASSQEHPADTQYF. This chain links TRBV10-1 with TRBJ2-3; D gene ambiguous. Per the germline V gene, CDR1 is WNHNN and CDR2 is SYGVQD (reference sequence). Trimming removed 5 bases from V and 4 bases from J, with 13 bases in between. This CDR3 region has 14 residues.

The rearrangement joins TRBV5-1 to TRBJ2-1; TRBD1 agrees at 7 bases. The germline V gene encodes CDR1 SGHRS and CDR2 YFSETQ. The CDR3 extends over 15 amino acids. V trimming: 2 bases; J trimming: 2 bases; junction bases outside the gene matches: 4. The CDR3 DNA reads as TGCGCCAGCAGCTTTGACAGGGCAGCCTACAATGAGCAGTTCTTC. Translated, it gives CASSFDRAAYNEQFF.

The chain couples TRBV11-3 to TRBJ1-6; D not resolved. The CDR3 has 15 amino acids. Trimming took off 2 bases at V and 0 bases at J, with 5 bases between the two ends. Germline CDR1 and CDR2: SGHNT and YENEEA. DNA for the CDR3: TGTGCCAGCAGCTTAACGAGCTCCTATAATTCACCCCTCCACTTT. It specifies CASSLTSSYNSPLHF.

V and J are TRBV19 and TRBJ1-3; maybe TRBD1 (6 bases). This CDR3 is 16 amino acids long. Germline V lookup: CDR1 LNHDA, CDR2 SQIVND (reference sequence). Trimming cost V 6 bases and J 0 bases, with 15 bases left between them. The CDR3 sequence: CASSSSGTLSGNTIYF. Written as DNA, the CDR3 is TGTGCCAGTAGCAGCTCAGGGACACTCTCTGGAAACACCATATATTTT. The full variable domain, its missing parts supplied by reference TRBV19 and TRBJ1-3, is DGGITQSPKYLFRKEGQNVTLSCEQNLNHDAMYWYRQDPGQGLRLIYYSQIVNDFQKGDIAEGYSVSREKKESFPLTVTSAQKNPTAFYLCASSSSGTLSGNTIYFGEGSWLTVV.

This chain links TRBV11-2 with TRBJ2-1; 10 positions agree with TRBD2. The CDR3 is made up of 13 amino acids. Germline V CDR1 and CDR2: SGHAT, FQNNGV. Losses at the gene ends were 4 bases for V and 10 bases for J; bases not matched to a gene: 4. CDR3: CASSYILAGEQFF. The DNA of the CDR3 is TGTGCCAGCAGCTACATACTAGCGGGGGAGCAGTTCTTC. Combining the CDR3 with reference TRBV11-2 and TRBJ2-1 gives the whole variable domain EAGVAQSPRYKIIEKRQSVAFWCNPISGHATLYWYQQILGQGPKLLIQFQNNGVVDDSQLPKDRFSAERLKGVDSTLKIQPAKLEDSAVYLCASSYILAGEQFFGPGTRLTVL.

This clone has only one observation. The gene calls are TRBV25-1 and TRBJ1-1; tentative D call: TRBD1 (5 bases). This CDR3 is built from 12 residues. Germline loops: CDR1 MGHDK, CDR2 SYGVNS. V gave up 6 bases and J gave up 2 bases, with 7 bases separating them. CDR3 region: CASRTGNTEAFF. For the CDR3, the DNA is TGTGCCAGCAGAACAGGCAACACTGAAGCTTTCTTT.

The CDR3 nucleotides read TGCAGCGCAGCGACAGCTAGGGGCACAGATACGCAGTATTTT. Amino acid sequence: CSAATARGTDTQYF. The chain is built from TRBV29-1 and TRBJ2-3, with D possibly matching TRBD1 (5 bases). From germline, CDR1 is SQVTM and CDR2 ANQGSEA. The CDR3 spans 14 residues. Trimming removed 7 bases from V and 1 base from J, with 15 bases in between.

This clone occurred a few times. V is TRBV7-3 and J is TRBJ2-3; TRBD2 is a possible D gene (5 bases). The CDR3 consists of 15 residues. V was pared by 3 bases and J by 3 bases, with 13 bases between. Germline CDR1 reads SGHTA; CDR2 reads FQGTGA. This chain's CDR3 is CASSFTGLGTDTQYF. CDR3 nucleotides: TGTGCCAGCAGCTTTACGGGGTTAGGTACAGATACGCAGTATTTT.

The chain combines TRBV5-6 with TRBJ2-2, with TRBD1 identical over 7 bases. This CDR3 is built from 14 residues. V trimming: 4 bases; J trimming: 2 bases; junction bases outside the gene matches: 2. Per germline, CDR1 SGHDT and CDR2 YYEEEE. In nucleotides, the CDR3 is TGTGCCAGCAGCCGGGACAGCAACACCGGGGAGCTGTTTTTT. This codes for CASSRDSNTGELFF. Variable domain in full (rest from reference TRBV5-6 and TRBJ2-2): DAGVTQSPTHLIKTRGQQVTLRCSPKSGHDTVSWYQQALGQGPQFIFQYYEEEERQRGNFPDRFSGHQFPNYSSELNVNALLLGDSALYLCASSRDSNTGELFFGEGSRLTVL.

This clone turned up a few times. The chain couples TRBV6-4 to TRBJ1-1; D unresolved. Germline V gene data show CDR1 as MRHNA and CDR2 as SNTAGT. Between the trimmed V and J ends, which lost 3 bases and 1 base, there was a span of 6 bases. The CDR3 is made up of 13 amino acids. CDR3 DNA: TGTGCCAGCAGTGAACGGGGGAACACTGAAGCTTTCTTT. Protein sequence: CASSERGNTEAFF.

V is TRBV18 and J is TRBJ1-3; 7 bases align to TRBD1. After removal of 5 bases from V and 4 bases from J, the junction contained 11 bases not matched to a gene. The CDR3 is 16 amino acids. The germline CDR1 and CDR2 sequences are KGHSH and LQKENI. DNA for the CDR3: TGTGCCAGCTCATTCGGACAGGCGAAAGGGGGAAACACCATATATTTT. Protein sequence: CASSFGQAKGGNTIYF.

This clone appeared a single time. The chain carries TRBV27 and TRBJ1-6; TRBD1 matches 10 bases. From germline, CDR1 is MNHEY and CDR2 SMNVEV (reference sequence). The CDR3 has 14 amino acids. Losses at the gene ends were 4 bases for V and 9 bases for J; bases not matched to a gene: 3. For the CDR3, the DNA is TGTGCCAGCAGTTGGACAGGGGGGTTTTCACCCCTCCACTTT. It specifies CASSWTGGFSPLHF.

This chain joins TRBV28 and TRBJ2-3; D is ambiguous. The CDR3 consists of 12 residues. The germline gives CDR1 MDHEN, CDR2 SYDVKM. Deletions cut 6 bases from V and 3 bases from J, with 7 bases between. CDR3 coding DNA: TGTGCCAGCAGCCCCGGGACAGATACGCAGTATTTT. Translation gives CASSPGTDTQYF.

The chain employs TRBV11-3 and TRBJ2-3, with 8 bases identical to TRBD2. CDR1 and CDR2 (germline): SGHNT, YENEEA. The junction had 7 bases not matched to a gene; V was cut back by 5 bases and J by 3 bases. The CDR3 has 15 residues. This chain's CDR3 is CASSHRGGLTDTQYF. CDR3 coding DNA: TGTGCCAGCAGCCATCGGGGGGGCCTTACAGATACGCAGTATTTT. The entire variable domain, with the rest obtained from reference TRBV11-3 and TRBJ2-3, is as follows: EAGVVQSPRYKIIEKKQPVAFWCNPISGHNTLYWYLQNLGQGPELLIRYENEEAVDDSQLPKDRFSAERLKGVDSTLKIQPAELGDSAVYLCASSHRGGLTDTQYFGPGTRLTVL.

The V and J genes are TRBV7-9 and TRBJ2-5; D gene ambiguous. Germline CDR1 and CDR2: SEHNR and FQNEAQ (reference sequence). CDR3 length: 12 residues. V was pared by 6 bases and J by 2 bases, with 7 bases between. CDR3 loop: CASRRSQETQYF. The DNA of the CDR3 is TGTGCCAGCAGGCGGAGTCAAGAGACCCAGTACTTC.

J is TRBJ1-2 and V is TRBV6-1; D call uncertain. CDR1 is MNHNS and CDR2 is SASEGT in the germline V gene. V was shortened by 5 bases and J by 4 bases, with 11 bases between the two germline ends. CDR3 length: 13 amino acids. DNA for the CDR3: TGTGCCAGCAGTCAAGGAGGTAGCTATGGCTACACCTTC. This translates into CASSQGGSYGYTF.

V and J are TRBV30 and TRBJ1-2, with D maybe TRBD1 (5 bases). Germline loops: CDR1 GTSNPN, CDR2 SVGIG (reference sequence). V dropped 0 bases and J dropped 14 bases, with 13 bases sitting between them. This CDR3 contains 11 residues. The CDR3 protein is CAWSVRRAWTF. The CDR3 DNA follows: TGTGCCTGGAGTGTACGCAGGGCGTGGACCTTC. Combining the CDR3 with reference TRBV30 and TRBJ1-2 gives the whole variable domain SQTIHQWPATLVQPVGSPLSLECTVEGTSNPNLYWYRQAAGRGLQLLFYSVGIGQISSEVPQNLSASRPQDRQFILSSKKLLLSDSGFYLCAWSVRRAWTFGSGTRLTVV.

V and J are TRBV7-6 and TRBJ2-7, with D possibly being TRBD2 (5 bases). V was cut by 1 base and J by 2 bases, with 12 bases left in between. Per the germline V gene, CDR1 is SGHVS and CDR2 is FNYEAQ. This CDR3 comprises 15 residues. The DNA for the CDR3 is TGTGCCAGCAGCTTAGGAGGGTCAGGAACCTACGAGCAGTACTTC. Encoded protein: CASSLGGSGTYEQYF.